The 6 T cell receptor beta chains below were found in one sample sequenced in a study of blood T cell repertoires in COVID-19. Clones were read by immunoSEQ multiplex PCR, and TCRdb kept only the in-frame ones, dropping some. The sample has roughly 55,000 clones, around 80% seen once; the top ten hold roughly 9.7%. The sample comprised peripheral blood. These receptors were collected from a human donor in a cohort sampled during active COVID-19.

CDR3 protein: CASSPRGGAGGTDTQYF. For the CDR3, the DNA is TGTGCCAGCAGCCCCCGGGGAGGAGCTGGGGGAACAGATACGCAGTATTTT. The chain combines TRBV9 with TRBJ2-3; D may be TRBD2 (6 bases). The CDR3 sequence is 17 residues long. Per the germline V gene, CDR1 is SGDLS and CDR2 is YYNGEE. Between the trimmed V and J ends, which lost 4 bases and 3 bases, there was a span of 21 bases.

The genes are TRBV7-2 and TRBJ2-2; 9 bases line up with TRBD1. Germline V gene sequence: CDR1 SGHTA, CDR2 FQGNSA. This CDR3 has 15 residues. The junction had 6 bases not matched to a gene; V was cut back by 5 bases and J by 5 bases. The CDR3 sequence is CASSLDRGVTGELFF. The CDR3 DNA follows: TGTGCCAGCAGCCTGGACAGGGGTGTTACCGGGGAGCTGTTTTTT.

The chain carries TRBV15 and TRBJ2-7; TRBD1 aligns across 8 bases. The CDR3 sequence is 15 residues long. V lost 6 bases and J lost 3; bases outside the gene matches: 10. Germline CDR1 and CDR2: LNHNV and YYDKDF (reference sequence). The CDR3 nucleotides read TGTGCCACCAGACCCGGGCAGGGGGCTAACTACGAGCAGTACTTC. Encoded protein: CATRPGQGANYEQYF.

The chain employs TRBV11-2 and TRBJ2-2; 12 bases fit TRBD2. This CDR3 spans 15 amino acids. CDR1 and CDR2 from the germline V gene are SGHAT and FQNNGV. With 8 bases clipped from V and 6 bases from J, the junction kept 7 bases outside the gene matches. The CDR3 spells CASLGLAGISGELFF. The CDR3 coding sequence is TGTGCCAGCCTCGGACTAGCGGGAATTTCCGGGGAGCTGTTTTTT. The whole variable domain, remainder taken from reference TRBV11-2 and TRBJ2-2, is EAGVAQSPRYKIIEKRQSVAFWCNPISGHATLYWYQQILGQGPKLLIQFQNNGVVDDSQLPKDRFSAERLKGVDSTLKIQPAKLEDSAVYLCASLGLAGISGELFFGEGSRLTVL.

In this sample, this clone turned up once. The chain carries TRBV19 and TRBJ2-5; TRBD2 is a possible D gene (6 bases). Deletions cut 4 bases from V and 5 bases from J, with 20 bases between. This CDR3 spans 16 amino acids. Germline V lookup: CDR1 LNHDA, CDR2 SQIVND (reference sequence). The CDR3 DNA reads as TGTGCCAGTAGTACCCCCGGGGGTCTAACCCGGGAGACCCAGTACTTC. This translates into CASSTPGGLTRETQYF.

This clone was counted only a few times. The rearrangement uses TRBV6-5 and TRBJ1-6, with 11 bases that match TRBD1. The trim removed 4 bases at V and 10 bases at J, leaving 6 bases unmatched. The CDR3 consists of 15 residues. The germline CDR1 and CDR2 sequences are MNHEY and SVGAGI. CDR3 DNA: TGTGCCAGCAGTTCCCCGGGACAGGGGGAATCACCCCTCCACTTT. It is translated as CASSSPGQGESPLHF.